What follows are 14 T cell receptor beta chains derived from one specimen sequenced in a study of T-cell reconstitution after alpha-beta-depleted transplantation in children. Construction of the TCRbeta library involved unique molecular identifiers. TCRdb re-analysed the PCR reads in MiXCR, keeping a single row per CDR3 protein. Counted here are roughly 570,000 distinct CDR3 sequences, approximately 30% occurring once; the ten biggest clones make up about a third. The source was PBMCs, collected before TCRalphabeta/CD19-depleted stem cell transplant. The source is a boy under two years old with Wiskott-Aldrich syndrome, due to receive a stem cell transplant.

The rearrangement joins TRBV3-1 to TRBJ2-6; D not resolved. From germline, CDR1 is LGHDT and CDR2 YNNKEL (reference sequence). Trimming took 1 base from V and 1 from J, leaving 8 bases between them. This CDR3 has 16 residues. The CDR3: CASSQVRVSGANVLTF. Here the CDR3 DNA reads TGTGCCAGCAGCCAAGTTCGGGTATCTGGGGCCAACGTCCTGACTTTC.

In this sample, this clonotype turned up a few times. The chain recombines TRBV4-1 with TRBJ1-2; D unclear. Trimming removed 1 base at V and 6 bases at J, with 12 bases between. Germline loops: CDR1 MGHRA, CDR2 YSYEKL. This CDR3 has 14 amino acids. As DNA, the CDR3 is TGCGCCAGCAGCCAAGGGGCAGGAGGTGATGGCTACACCTTC. Its protein product is CASSQGAGGDGYTF.

This clonotype has more than one count but fewer than ten. The genes are TRBV11-3 and TRBJ2-3, with D possibly matching TRBD2 (5 bases). Germline V lookup: CDR1 SGHNT, CDR2 YENEEA. V was trimmed by 5 bases and J by 6 bases, leaving 12 bases between them. The length of the CDR3 is 13 residues. The CDR3 nucleotides are TGTGCCAGCAGCCCTGGAGGCGGGGATACGCAGTATTTT. This encodes CASSPGGGDTQYF.

The chain employs TRBV20-1 and TRBJ2-1, with 9 bases matching TRBD2. This CDR3 has 15 residues. Trimming removed 3 bases from V and 4 bases from J; junction bases left unmatched: 7. CDR1 DFQATT and CDR2 SNEGSKA come from the germline V gene (reference sequence). The CDR3 region has the DNA TGCAGTGCTAGTTTATTTAGCGGGAGTTACAATGAGCAGTTCTTC. Translating gives CSASLFSGSYNEQFF.

The V call is TRBV5-5, the J call TRBJ1-1, with D uncertain. V lost 4 bases and J 0 bases, leaving 7 bases between the germline ends. In germline, CDR1 is SGHKS, CDR2 YYEKEE (reference sequence). CDR3 length equals 13 residues. The CDR3 reads CASSVVMNTEAFF. CDR3 DNA sequence: TGTGCCAGCAGCGTCGTCATGAACACTGAAGCTTTCTTT.

Only a few counts were recorded for this clonotype. The CDR3 here is CASSQDPGLAGGSSYNEQFF. In DNA form, the CDR3 reads TGTGCCAGCAGTCAGGATCCGGGACTAGCGGGAGGGAGCTCCTACAATGAGCAGTTCTTC. V and J are TRBV27 and TRBJ2-1; 16 positions match TRBD2. CDR3 length equals 20 residues. From germline, CDR1 is MNHEY and CDR2 SMNVEV (reference sequence). The trim removed 5 bases at V and 0 bases at J, leaving 10 bases unmatched.

This clonotype came up a few times. The genes are TRBV5-1 and TRBJ2-1, with TRBD1 matching 7 bases. The germline V gene has CDR1 SGHRS and CDR2 YFSETQ. With 0 bases clipped from V and 3 bases from J, the junction kept 6 bases outside the gene matches. The CDR3 has 16 residues. In DNA form, the CDR3 reads TGCGCCAGCAGCTTGGTGTCGACAGGGTTCTACAATGAGCAGTTCTTC. Encoded protein: CASSLVSTGFYNEQFF. Variable domain in full (rest from reference TRBV5-1 and TRBJ2-1): KAGVTQTPRYLIKTRGQQVTLSCSPISGHRSVSWYQQTPGQGLQFLFEYFSETQRNKGNFPGRFSGRQFSNSRSEMNVSTLELGDSALYLCASSLVSTGFYNEQFFGPGTRLTVL.

The chain recombines TRBV2 with TRBJ2-5, with D possibly being TRBD2 (5 bases). From germline, CDR1 is SNHLY and CDR2 FYNNEI. The V and J ends lost 4 bases and 4 bases respectively, with 10 bases between them. The CDR3 length is 13 residues. The CDR3 protein is CASSVTGLETQYF. CDR3 nucleotides: TGTGCCAGCAGTGTTACGGGGTTAGAGACCCAGTACTTC.

This clonotype appeared a few times. The chain is built from TRBV5-1 and TRBJ2-1, with a possible D match to TRBD1 (6 bases). This CDR3 comprises 15 residues. V was cut by 0 bases and J by 9 bases, with 16 bases left in between. The germline V gene encodes CDR1 SGHRS and CDR2 YFSETQ. The CDR3 loop is CASSLEVTGEAEQFF. DNA of the CDR3: TGCGCCAGCAGCTTGGAGGTGACAGGTGAGGCTGAGCAGTTCTTC.

The chain links TRBV5-5 to TRBJ1-1, with 7 bases fitting TRBD1. From germline, CDR1 is SGHKS and CDR2 YYEKEE (reference sequence). This CDR3 is 16 amino acids long. The V segment lost 3 bases and the J segment 3 bases; nucleotides outside the gene matches: 11. The CDR3 DNA sequence: TGTGCCAGCAGCTGGGGGCCAGGGGGATATGACACTGAAGCTTTCTTT. This sequence encodes CASSWGPGGYDTEAFF. The full variable domain, its missing parts supplied by reference TRBV5-5 and TRBJ1-1, is DAGVTQSPTHLIKTRGQQVTLRCSPISGHKSVSWYQQVLGQGPQFIFQYYEKEERGRGNFPDRFSARQFPNYSSELNVNALLLGDSALYLCASSWGPGGYDTEAFFGQGTRLTVV.

This clonotype was found a few times. The chain combines TRBV12-3 or TRBV12-4 with TRBJ2-1; D may be TRBD2 (6 bases). The germline V and J ends were trimmed by 0 bases and 7 bases, with 13 bases remaining between them. This CDR3 contains 15 residues. The CDR3 protein is CASSLAPRGLNEQFF. The CDR3, as DNA: TGTGCCAGCAGTTTAGCGCCTCGGGGGTTGAATGAGCAGTTCTTC.

V and J are TRBV20-1 and TRBJ2-5; the match to TRBD2 covers 7 bases. Germline V gene sequence: CDR1 DFQATT, CDR2 SNEGSKA (reference sequence). V lost 1 base to trimming and J lost 5 bases; unmatched junction nucleotides: 4. The CDR3 is 13 amino acids. DNA of the CDR3: TGCAGTGCTAGAGGACTAGCTTATGAGACCCAGTACTTC. Translation: CSARGLAYETQYF.

This clonotype was detected only a few times. The chain joins TRBV9 to TRBJ2-1; 8 bases agree with TRBD2. V dropped 4 bases and J dropped 7; count of bases not matched to a gene: 13. Per germline, CDR1 SGDLS and CDR2 YYNGEE. The CDR3 is 16 residues long. Here the CDR3 DNA reads TGTGCCAGCAGCTCGGTTGGCGGGGGGCTTTTGAATGAGCAGTTCTTC. Protein sequence: CASSSVGGGLLNEQFF.

The chain couples TRBV29-1 to TRBJ1-2, with no clear D. CDR1 is SQVTM, CDR2 ANQGSEA, per germline. The V and J ends lost 0 bases and 8 bases respectively, with 16 bases between them. CDR3 length: 14 amino acids. CDR3: CSVEDQTRGKGYTF. The CDR3 bases are TGCAGCGTTGAAGATCAGACGCGGGGTAAAGGCTACACCTTC.